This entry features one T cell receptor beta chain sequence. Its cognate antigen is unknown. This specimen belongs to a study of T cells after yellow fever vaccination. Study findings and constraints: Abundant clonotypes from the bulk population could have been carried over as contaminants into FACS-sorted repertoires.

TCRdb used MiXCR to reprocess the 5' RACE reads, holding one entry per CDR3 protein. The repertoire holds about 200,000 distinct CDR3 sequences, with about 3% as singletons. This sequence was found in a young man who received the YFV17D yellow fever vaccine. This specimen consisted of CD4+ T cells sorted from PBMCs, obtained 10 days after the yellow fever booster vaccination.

This CDR3 reads CAISRDLGTDTQYF. The CDR3 DNA reads as TGTGCCATCAGTCGGGATCTGGGCACAGATACGCAGTATTTT. The chain joins TRBV10-3 to TRBJ2-3, with D perhaps matching TRBD2 (5 bases). Between the trimmed V and J ends, which lost 5 bases and 1 base, there was a span of 10 bases. This CDR3 comprises 14 residues. Germline assignment: CDR1 ENHRY and CDR2 SYGVKD.